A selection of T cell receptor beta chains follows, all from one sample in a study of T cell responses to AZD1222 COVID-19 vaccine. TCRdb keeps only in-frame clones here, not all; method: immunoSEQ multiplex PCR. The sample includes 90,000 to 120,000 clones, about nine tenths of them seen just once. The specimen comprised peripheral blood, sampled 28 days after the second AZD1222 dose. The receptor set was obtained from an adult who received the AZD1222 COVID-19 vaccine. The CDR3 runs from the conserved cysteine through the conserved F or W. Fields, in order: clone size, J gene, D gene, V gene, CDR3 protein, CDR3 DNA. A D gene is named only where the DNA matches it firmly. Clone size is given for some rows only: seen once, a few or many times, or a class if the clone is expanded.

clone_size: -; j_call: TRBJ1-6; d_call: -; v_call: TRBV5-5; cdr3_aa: CASSLGGNYNSPLHF; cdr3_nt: TGTGCCAGCAGCTTGGGGGGGAACTATAATTCACCCCTCCACTTT
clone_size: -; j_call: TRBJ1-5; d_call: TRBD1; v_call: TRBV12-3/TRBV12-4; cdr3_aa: CASSRQGNQPQHF; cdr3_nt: TGTGCCAGCAGCAGACAGGGGAATCAGCCCCAGCATTTT
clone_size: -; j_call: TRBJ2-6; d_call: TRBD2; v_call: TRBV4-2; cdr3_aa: CASGGGSGAPGANVLTF; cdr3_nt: TGTGCCAGCGGCGGGGGTAGCGGAGCCCCTGGGGCCAACGTCCTGACTTTC
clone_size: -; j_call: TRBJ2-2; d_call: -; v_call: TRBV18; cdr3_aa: CASSPFGAGKDVTGELFF; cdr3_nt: TGTGCCAGCTCACCGTTCGGAGCAGGGAAGGACGTAACCGGGGAGCTGTTTTTT
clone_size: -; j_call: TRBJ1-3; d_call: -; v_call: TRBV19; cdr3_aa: CASSRREGNTIYF; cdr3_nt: TGTGCGAGTAGTCGCCGGGAAGGAAACACCATATATTTT
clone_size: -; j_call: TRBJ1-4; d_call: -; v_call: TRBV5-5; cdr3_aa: CASSLEGSSNEKLFF; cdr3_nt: TGTGCCAGCAGCTTGGAAGGCAGCTCTAATGAAAAACTGTTTTTT
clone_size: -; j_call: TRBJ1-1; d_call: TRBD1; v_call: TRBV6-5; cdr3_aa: CASSRTGVTEAFF; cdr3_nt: TGTGCCAGCAGTCGAACAGGGGTGACTGAAGCTTTCTTT
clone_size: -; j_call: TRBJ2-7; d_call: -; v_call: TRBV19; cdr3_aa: CANPCDSGRYEQYF; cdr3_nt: TGTGCCAACCCATGTGACTCGGGAAGGTACGAGCAGTACTTC
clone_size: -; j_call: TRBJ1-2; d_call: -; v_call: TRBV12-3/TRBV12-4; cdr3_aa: CASSLSGNYGYTF; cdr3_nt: TGTGCCAGCAGTTTAAGCGGGAACTATGGCTACACCTTC
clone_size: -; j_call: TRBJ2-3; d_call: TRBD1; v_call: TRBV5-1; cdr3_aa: CASRYGQGADTQYF; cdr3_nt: TGCGCCAGCAGATACGGACAGGGTGCAGATACGCAGTATTTT
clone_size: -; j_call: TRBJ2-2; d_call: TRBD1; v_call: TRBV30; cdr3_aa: CAWSVEGATGELFF; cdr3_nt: TGTGCCTGGAGTGTAGAGGGGGCCACCGGGGAGCTGTTTTTT
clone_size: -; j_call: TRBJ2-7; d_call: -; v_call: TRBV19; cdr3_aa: CASSIGRGEQYF; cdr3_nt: TGTGCCAGTAGTATAGGAAGGGGCGAGCAGTACTTC
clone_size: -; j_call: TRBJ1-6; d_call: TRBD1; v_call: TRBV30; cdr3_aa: CAWILRGQGYSPLHF; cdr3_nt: TGTGCCTGGATCCTCCGGGGACAGGGCTATTCACCCCTCCACTTT
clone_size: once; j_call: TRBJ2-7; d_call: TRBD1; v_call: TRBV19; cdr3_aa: CASSPTGGYEQYF; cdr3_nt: TGTGCCAGTAGCCCGACAGGGGGCTACGAGCAGTACTTC
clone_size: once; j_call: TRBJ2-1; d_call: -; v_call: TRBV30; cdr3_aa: CAWSPIRGEQFF; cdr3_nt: TGTGCCTGGAGTCCCATAAGGGGTGAGCAGTTCTTC
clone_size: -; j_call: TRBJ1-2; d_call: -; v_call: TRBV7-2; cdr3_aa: CASSPWGTGANYGYTF; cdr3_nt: TGTGCCAGCAGCCCCTGGGGGACGGGAGCTAACTATGGCTACACCTTC
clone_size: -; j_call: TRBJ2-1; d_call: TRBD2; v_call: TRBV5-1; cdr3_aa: CASSLAAGGGNEQFF; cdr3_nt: TGCGCCAGCAGCTTGGCGGCGGGAGGTGGCAATGAGCAGTTCTTC
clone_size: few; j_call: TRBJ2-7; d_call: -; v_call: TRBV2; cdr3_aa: CASSVQGAYEQYF; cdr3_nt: TGTGCCAGCAGTGTCCAGGGCGCCTACGAGCAGTACTTC
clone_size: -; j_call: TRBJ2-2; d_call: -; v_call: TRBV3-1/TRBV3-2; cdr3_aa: CASSNSRAGTGELFF; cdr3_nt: TGTGCCAGCAGCAACTCCCGGGCGGGTACCGGGGAGCTGTTTTTT
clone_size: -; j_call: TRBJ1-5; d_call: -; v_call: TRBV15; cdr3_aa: CATSRDSGDQPQHF; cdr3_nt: TGTGCCACCAGCAGAGATAGCGGGGATCAGCCCCAGCATTTT
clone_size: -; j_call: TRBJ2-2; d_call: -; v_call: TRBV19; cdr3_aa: CASSTLAKAGELFF; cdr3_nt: TGTGCCAGTAGTACTCTAGCGAAAGCCGGGGAGCTGTTTTTT
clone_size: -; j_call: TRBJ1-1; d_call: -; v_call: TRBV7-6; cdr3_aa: CASSLAREAFF; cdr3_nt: TGTGCCAGCAGCTTAGCGCGGGAAGCTTTCTTT
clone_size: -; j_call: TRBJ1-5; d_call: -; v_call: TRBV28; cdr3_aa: CASRGGHYSNQPQHF; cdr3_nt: TGTGCCAGCAGGGGAGGACACTATAGCAATCAGCCCCAGCATTTT
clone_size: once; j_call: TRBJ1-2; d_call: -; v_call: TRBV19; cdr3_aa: CASWMRGGYTF; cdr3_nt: TGTGCCAGCTGGATGCGAGGGGGCTACACCTTC
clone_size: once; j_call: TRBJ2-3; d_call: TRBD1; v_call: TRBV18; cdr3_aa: CASSPKGQGSTDTQYF; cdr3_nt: TGTGCCAGCTCACCAAAGGGACAGGGGAGCACAGATACGCAGTATTTT
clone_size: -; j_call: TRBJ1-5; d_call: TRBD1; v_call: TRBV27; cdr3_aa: CASSFGQVDQPQHF; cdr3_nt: TGTGCCAGCAGTTTCGGACAGGTCGATCAGCCCCAGCATTTT
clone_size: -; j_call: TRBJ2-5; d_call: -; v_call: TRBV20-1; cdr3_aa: CSARGGETQYF; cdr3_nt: TGCAGTGCGCGTGGGGGAGAGACCCAGTACTTC
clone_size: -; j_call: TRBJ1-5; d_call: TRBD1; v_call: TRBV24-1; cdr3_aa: CATSTEDRASNQPQHF; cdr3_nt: TGTGCCACCAGTACCGAGGACAGGGCCTCCAATCAGCCCCAGCATTTT
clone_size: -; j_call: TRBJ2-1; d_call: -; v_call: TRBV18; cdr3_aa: CASSPPGFNNEQFF; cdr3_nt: TGTGCCAGCTCACCACCCGGGTTTAACAATGAGCAGTTCTTC
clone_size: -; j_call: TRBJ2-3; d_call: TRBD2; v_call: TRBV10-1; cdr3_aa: CASSLKAGRDTQYF; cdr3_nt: TGCGCCAGCAGTTTAAAAGCGGGAAGAGATACGCAGTATTTT
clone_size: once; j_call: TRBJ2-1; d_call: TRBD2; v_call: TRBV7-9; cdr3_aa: CASSLTGLADREQFF; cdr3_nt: TGTGCCAGCAGCTTAACGGGACTAGCGGATCGAGAGCAGTTCTTC
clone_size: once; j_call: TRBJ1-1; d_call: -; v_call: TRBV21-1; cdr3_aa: CASSCPREAFF; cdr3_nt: TGTGCCAGCAGCTGTCCACGGGAAGCTTTCTTT
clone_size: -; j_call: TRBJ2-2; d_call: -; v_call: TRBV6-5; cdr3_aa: CASSPQFGGELFF; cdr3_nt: TGTGCCAGCAGTCCCCAGTTTGGCGGGGAGCTGTTTTTT
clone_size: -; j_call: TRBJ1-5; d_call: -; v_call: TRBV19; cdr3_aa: CASSTRARANQPQHF; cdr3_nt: TGTGCCAGTAGTACCAGAGCCAGGGCAAATCAGCCCCAGCATTTT
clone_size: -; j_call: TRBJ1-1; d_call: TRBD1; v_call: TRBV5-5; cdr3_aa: CASSLGGGVSSEAFF; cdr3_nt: TGTGCCAGCAGCTTGGGAGGGGGCGTGAGTTCTGAAGCTTTCTTT
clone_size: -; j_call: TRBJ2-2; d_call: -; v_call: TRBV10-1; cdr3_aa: CASSESFGELFF; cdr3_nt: TGCGCCAGCAGTGAGTCTTTCGGGGAGCTGTTTTTT
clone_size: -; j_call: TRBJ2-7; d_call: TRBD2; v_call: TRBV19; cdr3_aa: CASSGSGGDYEQYF; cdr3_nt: TGTGCCAGTAGTGGGAGCGGGGGGGACTACGAGCAGTACTTC
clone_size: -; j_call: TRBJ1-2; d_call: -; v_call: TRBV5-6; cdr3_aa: CASSLGVGTYGYTF; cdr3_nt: TGTGCCAGCAGCTTGGGGGTAGGGACCTATGGCTACACCTTC
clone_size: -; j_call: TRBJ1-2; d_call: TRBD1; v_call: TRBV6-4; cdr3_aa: CASSDRTGVGGYTF; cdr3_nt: TGTGCCAGCAGTGACCGGACAGGGGTTGGTGGCTACACCTTC
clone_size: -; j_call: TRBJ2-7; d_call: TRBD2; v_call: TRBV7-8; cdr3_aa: CASSLRASGISYEQYF; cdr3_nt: TGTGCCAGCAGCTTAAGGGCTAGCGGGATATCCTACGAGCAGTACTTC
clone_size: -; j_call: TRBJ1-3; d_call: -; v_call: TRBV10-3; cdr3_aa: CATGHAGNTIYF; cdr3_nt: TGTGCCACCGGACATGCTGGAAACACCATATATTTT
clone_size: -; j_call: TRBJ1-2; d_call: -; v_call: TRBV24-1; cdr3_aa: CATSDNRDDGYTF; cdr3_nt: TGTGCCACCAGTGATAACAGGGATGATGGCTACACCTTC
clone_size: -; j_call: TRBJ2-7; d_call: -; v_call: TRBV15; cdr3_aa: CATSRDRRPGRTYEQYF; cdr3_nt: TGTGCCACCAGCAGAGATCGACGTCCAGGGAGGACCTACGAGCAGTACTTC
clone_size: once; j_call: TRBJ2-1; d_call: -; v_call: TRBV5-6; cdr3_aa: CASSQPNNEQFF; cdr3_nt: TGTGCCAGCAGCCAACCGAACAATGAGCAGTTCTTC
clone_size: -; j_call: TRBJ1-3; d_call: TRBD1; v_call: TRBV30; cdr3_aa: CAWAHSTGGTRNTIYF; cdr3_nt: TGTGCCTGGGCCCACTCTACAGGGGGCACAAGAAACACCATATATTTT
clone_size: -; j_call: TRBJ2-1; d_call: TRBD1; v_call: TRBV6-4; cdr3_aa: CASSGQGANEQFF; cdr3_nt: TGTGCCAGCAGTGGACAGGGCGCCAATGAGCAGTTCTTC
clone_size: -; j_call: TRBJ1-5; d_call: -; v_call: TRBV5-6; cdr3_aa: CASSFYRVSNQPQHF; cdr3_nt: TGTGCCAGCAGCTTTTACAGGGTTAGCAATCAGCCCCAGCATTTT
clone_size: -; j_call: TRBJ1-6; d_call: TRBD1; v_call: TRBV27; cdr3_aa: CASSFGQVDSSPLHF; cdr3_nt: TGTGCCAGCAGTTTCGGACAGGTGGATTCTTCACCCCTCCACTTT
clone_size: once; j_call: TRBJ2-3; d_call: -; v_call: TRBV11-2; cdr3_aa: CASSYRDITDTQYF; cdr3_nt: TGTGCCAGCAGCTACCGGGACATCACAGATACGCAGTATTTT
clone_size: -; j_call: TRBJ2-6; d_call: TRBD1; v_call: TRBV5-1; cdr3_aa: CASSLGTGGPTF; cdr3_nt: TGCGCCAGCAGCTTGGGGACAGGTGGTCCGACTTTC
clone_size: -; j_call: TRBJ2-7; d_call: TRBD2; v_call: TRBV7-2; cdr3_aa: CASSPAGGFTYEQYF; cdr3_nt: TGTGCCAGCAGCCCTGCCGGGGGGTTCACCTACGAGCAGTACTTC
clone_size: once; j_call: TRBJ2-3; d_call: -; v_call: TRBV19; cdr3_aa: CASRVGSTDTQYF; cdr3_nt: TGTGCCAGTAGGGTCGGGAGTACAGATACGCAGTATTTT
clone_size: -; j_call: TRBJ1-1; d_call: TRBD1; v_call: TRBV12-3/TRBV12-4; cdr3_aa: CASSLGTVTEAFF; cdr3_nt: TGTGCCAGCAGTCTCGGGACAGTCACTGAAGCTTTCTTT
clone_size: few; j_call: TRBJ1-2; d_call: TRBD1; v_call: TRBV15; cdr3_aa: CATSGGTAYGYTF; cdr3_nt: TGTGCCACCAGCGGAGGGACAGCCTATGGCTACACCTTC
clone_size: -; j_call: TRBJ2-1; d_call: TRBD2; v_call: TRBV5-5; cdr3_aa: CASSTDGTSGSDEQFF; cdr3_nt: TGTGCCAGCAGCACGGACGGGACTAGCGGGAGCGATGAGCAGTTCTTC